One and the same sample provided the 9 T cell receptor beta chains below, sequenced in a study of control samples from healthy donors and cancer patients. The table came from immunoSEQ multiplex PCR; TCRdb's copy has only in-frame clones and leaves some out. The table includes over 100,000 clones, 70% to 90% detected once. The specimen was blood. These receptors originate from a man in his fifties or sixties in good health.

The chain joins TRBV4-1 to TRBJ2-5; D remains unclear. V lost 2 bases and J 6 bases, leaving 7 bases between the germline ends. The CDR3 has 12 residues. CDR1 is MGHRA, CDR2 YSYEKL, per germline. The CDR3 coding sequence is TGCGCCAGCAGCCAACAAGGGCAGACCCAGTACTTC. It translates to CASSQQGQTQYF.

The genes are TRBV29-1 and TRBJ2-7; D ambiguous. Trimming stripped 1 base from V and 6 bases from J, with 22 bases between. This CDR3 region has 16 residues. CDR1 is SQVTM, CDR2 ANQGSEA, per germline. CDR3 coding DNA: TGCAGCGTTGAAGGTGGTCTTAGTGGGCTCGTGGGCGAGCAGTACTTC. This sequence encodes CSVEGGLSGLVGEQYF.

This chain links TRBV28 with TRBJ2-7; unclear D gene. V lost 7 bases and J lost 0, with 10 bases in between. Germline V gives CDR1 MDHEN, CDR2 SYDVKM. The CDR3 consists of 13 residues. The CDR3: CASTPGSSYEQYF. CDR3 sequence (DNA): TGTGCCAGCACGCCTGGAAGCTCCTACGAGCAGTACTTC.

The V and J genes are TRBV4-2 and TRBJ1-2, with TRBD1 matching over 7 bases. The V segment lost 2 bases and the J segment 5 bases; nucleotides outside the gene matches: 5. The CDR3 totals 14 residues. CDR1 and CDR2 (germline): LGHNA, YNFKEQ. CDR3 coding DNA: TGTGCCAGCAGCCAAAGGACAGGCCATTATGGCTACACCTTC. Its translation is CASSQRTGHYGYTF.

This clone has just a few counts. The V call is TRBV19, the J call TRBJ1-5, with 7 bases lining up with TRBD1. Germline assignment: CDR1 LNHDA and CDR2 SQIVND (reference sequence). V dropped 7 bases and J dropped 3; count of bases not matched to a gene: 12. The CDR3 consists of 16 residues. CDR3 protein: CASNGGGMGANQPQHF. The CDR3 region has the DNA TGTGCCAGTAATGGAGGGGGCATGGGAGCCAATCAGCCCCAGCATTTT.

In its sample, this clone was seen once. V gene TRBV3-1 (or the pseudogene TRBV3-2) combines with J gene TRBJ2-1; TRBD2 aligns across 14 bases. V dropped 3 bases and J dropped 9; count of bases not matched to a gene: 7. The CDR3 has 16 residues. Per the germline V gene, CDR1 is LGHDT and CDR2 is YNNKEL (reference sequence). The CDR3 DNA sequence: TGTGCCAGCAGCCAGAAGACTAGCGGGGGGGCCGGTGAGCAGTTCTTC. Translated: CASSQKTSGGAGEQFF.

This clone was seen a handful of times. V gene TRBV27 combines with J gene TRBJ2-7, with 9 bases identical to TRBD1. CDR3 length: 15 residues. The germline gives CDR1 MNHEY, CDR2 SMNVEV (reference sequence). V was clipped by 6 bases and J by 2 bases; unmatched bases: 8. CDR3 bases: TGTGCCAGCAGGCTGGGACAGGGAAAAACCTACGAGCAGTACTTC. It is translated as CASRLGQGKTYEQYF.

The V gene is TRBV2, the J gene TRBJ2-5, with D perhaps being TRBD1 or TRBD2 (5 bases each). Trimming took off 7 bases at V and 4 bases at J, with 13 bases between the two ends. CDR3 length: 13 amino acids. The germline V gene encodes CDR1 SNHLY and CDR2 FYNNEI. The CDR3 coding sequence is TGTGCCAGCAAACGAGGGGCCGGAGAGACCCAGTACTTC. It codes for CASKRGAGETQYF.

The V gene is TRBV5-1, the J gene TRBJ1-5; 7 positions match TRBD1. Per the germline V gene, CDR1 is SGHRS and CDR2 is YFSETQ. The CDR3 covers 17 residues. The junction had 9 bases not matched to a gene; V was cut back by 0 bases and J by 3 bases. The CDR3 loop is CASSLAPSDRVNQPQHF. For the CDR3, the DNA is TGCGCCAGCAGCTTGGCCCCCTCTGACAGGGTCAATCAGCCCCAGCATTTT.